Below, 25 T cell receptor beta chains from the same sample are listed, as sequenced in a study of cytomegalovirus exposure and HLA in healthy donors (dated by TCRdb to the late 2010s). The protocol used for the library was the immunoSEQ multiplex PCR assay. A mixture of 60 forward primers for TCR Vbeta segments and 13 reverse primers for TCR Jbeta segments was used in the multiplex PCR. This immuneACCESS table, as held by TCRdb, lists in-frame sequences with V and J called but not all clones. Of the missing ones, under half trace to an unresolved V gene in checked studies; the others have no known cause. The sample table lists about 220,000 clones, 60% to 80% of them with a count of one. The ten top clones hold 1.5% to 2% of the sample. The sample was PBMCs. These receptors came from a woman in her thirties in good health and CMV-seronegative.

CDR3 DNA: TGTGCCAGCTCATTGGCGGGCGGCCCCTACGAGCAGTACTTC. Protein: CASSLAGGPYEQYF. The chain carries TRBV18 and TRBJ2-7; D perhaps matches TRBD2 (5 bases). The CDR3 length is 14 residues. Trimming took 5 bases from V and 2 from J, leaving 13 bases between them. The V gene's germline CDR1 is KGHSH and CDR2 LQKENI.

Only a few counts were recorded for this clone. A junction end diverges from the germline sequence, so it may reflect a read error. The chain uses TRBV19 and TRBJ2-5; 13 bases are a match to TRBD2. Germline assignment: CDR1 LNHDA and CDR2 SQIVND (reference sequence). The CDR3 has 18 amino acids. The CDR3 loop is CATSTEGELAGGKETQYF. The DNA for the CDR3 is TGTGCCACTAGTACAGAAGGTGAACTAGCGGGAGGGAAAGAGACCCAGTACTTC.

This sequence joins TRBV7-8 and TRBJ1-1; D uncertain. V was cut by 5 bases and J by 0 bases, with 16 bases left in between. CDR1 is SGHVS and CDR2 is FQNEAQ in the germline V gene. The CDR3 has 16 residues. The CDR3 DNA follows: TGTGCCAGCAGCCCGGAGGTCGGGGATATGAACACTGAAGCTTTCTTT. Protein: CASSPEVGDMNTEAFF.

The chain links TRBV4-1 to TRBJ1-1; D unresolved. Trimming left V 3 bases short and J 4 bases short, with 12 bases between. The CDR3 sequence is 14 residues long. Germline V CDR1 and CDR2: MGHRA, YSYEKL. Written as DNA, the CDR3 is TGCGCCAGCAGCCAGTTCCCCGGGTTCACTGAAGCTTTCTTT. The encoded protein is CASSQFPGFTEAFF.

The chain is built from TRBV27 and TRBJ1-1; D possibly corresponds to TRBD1 (6 bases). The germline V gene encodes CDR1 MNHEY and CDR2 SMNVEV (reference sequence). The CDR3 sequence is 13 residues long. Trimming left V 6 bases short and J 7 bases short, with 15 bases between. CDR3 protein: CASSSLGQNEAFF. The CDR3 bases are TGTGCCAGCAGCTCCCTCGGACAGAATGAAGCTTTCTTT.

The genes are TRBV5-8 and TRBJ2-4; tentative D call: TRBD1 (6 bases). V gave up 0 bases and J gave up 2 bases, with 12 bases separating them. CDR3 length: 16 amino acids. Germline V gives CDR1 SGHTS, CDR2 YDEGEE. CDR3 nucleotide sequence: TGTGCCAGCAGCTTGGGCAGGGGATTCACCAAAAACATTCAGTACTTC. It codes for CASSLGRGFTKNIQYF.

This chain uses TRBV21-1 with TRBJ1-5. TRBV21-1 is a pseudogene locus. The CDR3 spans 15 residues. This CDR3 is CASSKGGSGNQPQHF. CDR3 DNA sequence: TGTGCCAGCAGCAAAGGAGGAAGTGGCAATCAGCCCCAGCATTTT.

Only one count was recorded for this clone. This chain's CDR3 is CATRKPLYEQYF. CDR3 DNA: TGTGCTACCAGGAAACCCCTCTACGAGCAGTACTTC. This chain uses TRBV6-6 with TRBJ2-7; D is undetermined. The CDR3 contains 12 residues. Germline CDR1 MNHNY, CDR2 SVGAGI (reference sequence).

This clone has just one count. A read error may account for a junction end that differs from germline. This rearrangement joins TRBV7-9 to TRBJ2-7; 9 bases are shared with TRBD2. The germline gives CDR1 SEHNR, CDR2 FQNEAQ (reference sequence). The CDR3 contains 15 residues. CDR3 in amino acids: CSSSLVVSGSYEQYF. As DNA, the CDR3 is TGTTCCAGCAGCTTAGTGGTTAGCGGGAGCTACGAGCAGTACTTC.

The chain combines TRBV30 with TRBJ2-7; 7 nucleotides match TRBD1. CDR3 length: 12 amino acids. Germline CDR1 reads GTSNPN; CDR2 reads SVGIG (reference sequence). V shed 7 bases, J shed 5 bases, and the junction held 8 bases outside the gene matches. The CDR3 region has the DNA TGTGCCTCCTCGAACAGGGGAAACGAGCAGTACTTC. Translated: CASSNRGNEQYF.

The V call is TRBV30, the J call TRBJ1-1, with D unclear. This CDR3 contains 13 residues. V lost 4 bases and J 2 bases, leaving 11 bases between the germline ends. Germline lookup yields CDR1 GTSNPN and CDR2 SVGIG (reference sequence). The CDR3 bases are TGTGCCTGGAACCCGGGTATTAACACTGAAGCTTTCTTT. Translation: CAWNPGINTEAFF. Looking up the rest from reference TRBV30 and TRBJ1-1 gives the full variable domain: SQTIHQWPATLVQPVGSPLSLECTVEGTSNPNLYWYRQAAGRGLQLLFYSVGIGQISSEVPQNLSASRPQDRQFILSSKKLLLSDSGFYLCAWNPGINTEAFFGQGTRLTVV.

The V call is TRBV10-2, the J call TRBJ2-1; D might be TRBD2 (6 bases). V was cut by 3 bases and J by 7 bases, with 13 bases left in between. The CDR3 runs 14 residues. Looked up from germline, CDR1 is WSHSY and CDR2 is SAAADI. The CDR3 spells CASSDTETRNEQFF. In DNA form, the CDR3 reads TGCGCCAGCAGTGATACCGAGACTAGGAATGAGCAGTTCTTC.

The gene calls are TRBV7-7 and TRBJ2-2; D is perhaps TRBD2 (6 bases). Deletions cut 11 bases from V and 4 bases from J, with 14 bases between. Germline V gene sequence: CDR1 SSHAT, CDR2 FNYEAQ (reference sequence). The CDR3 spans 13 residues. CDR3 coding DNA: TGTGCCGTAGCGGTTAGGCCCACCGGGGAGCTGTTTTTT. Encoded protein: CAVAVRPTGELFF.

The J gene is TRBJ1-2, the V gene TRBV30; TRBD1 aligns across 7 bases. Germline V gives CDR1 GTSNPN, CDR2 SVGIG (reference sequence). The CDR3 is 12 amino acids. Trimming removed 7 bases from V and 4 bases from J; junction bases left unmatched: 6. The CDR3 is CAFRGTAYGYTF. The DNA for the CDR3 is TGTGCCTTCAGGGGGACAGCCTATGGCTACACCTTC.

Points on this clone: The same CDR3 can be traced to other DNA sequences in this sample. This CDR3 reads CASSPRDRQYEQYF. The DNA for the CDR3 is TGTGCCAGCTCACCACGGGACAGGCAGTACGAGCAGTACTTC. This rearrangement joins TRBV18 to TRBJ2-7; 8 nucleotides match TRBD1. From germline, CDR1 is KGHSH and CDR2 LQKENI. V lost 1 base and J lost 4; bases outside the gene matches: 3. CDR3 size: 14 residues.

The V call is TRBV7-9, the J call TRBJ1-1; 10 bases fit TRBD1. CDR3 size: 18 residues. The V segment lost 5 bases and the J segment 0 bases; nucleotides outside the gene matches: 12. From germline, CDR1 is SEHNR and CDR2 FQNEAQ (reference sequence). For the CDR3, the DNA is TGTGCCAGCAGCGGTTCGCCGGGACAGGGGAGCATGAACACTGAAGCTTTCTTT. It encodes CASSGSPGQGSMNTEAFF. The full variable domain, its missing parts supplied by reference TRBV7-9 and TRBJ1-1, is DTGVSQNPRHKITKRGQNVTFRCDPISEHNRLYWYRQTLGQGPEFLTYFQNEAQLEKSRLLSDRFSAERPKGSFSTLEIQRTEQGDSAMYLCASSGSPGQGSMNTEAFFGQGTRLTVV.

The chain joins TRBV11-2 to TRBJ2-1, with D maybe TRBD1 (6 bases). There are 14 residues in the CDR3. CDR1 is SGHAT and CDR2 is FQNNGV in the germline V gene. Trimming left V 5 bases short and J 8 bases short, with 16 bases between. The CDR3: CASSLLGAGDEQFF. The CDR3 region has the DNA TGTGCCAGCAGCCTCCTGGGGGCAGGGGATGAGCAGTTCTTC. The variable domain in full, with the rest retrieved from reference TRBV11-2 and TRBJ2-1, is EAGVAQSPRYKIIEKRQSVAFWCNPISGHATLYWYQQILGQGPKLLIQFQNNGVVDDSQLPKDRFSAERLKGVDSTLKIQPAKLEDSAVYLCASSLLGAGDEQFFGPGTRLTVL.

This sequence joins TRBV27 and TRBJ2-3; TRBD1 agrees at 8 bases. Germline V lookup: CDR1 MNHEY, CDR2 SMNVEV (reference sequence). Trimming at V came to 5 bases and at J to 4 bases, leaving 5 bases not matched to a gene. This CDR3 comprises 14 residues. The CDR3 reads CASSPGQGADTQYF. The CDR3 nucleotides are TGTGCCAGCAGTCCCGGACAGGGCGCAGATACGCAGTATTTT.

This rearrangement joins TRBV11-2 to TRBJ1-4, with a weak D call TRBD1 (6 bases). V was cut by 2 bases and J by 5 bases, with 15 bases left in between. The germline CDR1 and CDR2 sequences are SGHAT and FQNNGV. The CDR3 is 16 residues long. CDR3 bases: TGTGCCAGCAGCTTAAATATAGGACAGCGCAATGAAAAACTGTTTTTT. This gives the protein CASSLNIGQRNEKLFF.

The chain has TRBV7-9 and TRBJ1-2; D is possibly TRBD1 (5 bases). V lost 1 base and J lost 6, with 12 bases in between. Looked up from germline, CDR1 is SEHNR and CDR2 is FQNEAQ (reference sequence). This CDR3 has 14 amino acids. CDR3 sequence: CASSLVGAADGYTF. The DNA of the CDR3 is TGTGCCAGCAGCTTAGTTGGGGCGGCGGATGGCTACACCTTC.

This clone was counted only a few times. This rearrangement joins TRBV5-4 to TRBJ2-1, with 8 bases fitting TRBD2. V lost 0 bases, J lost 3 bases, and 5 bases stayed unmatched. The germline CDR1 and CDR2 sequences are SGHNT and YYREEE (reference sequence). This CDR3 has 16 residues. CDR3 bases: TGTGCCAGCAGCTTGGCGGGTCTAGCGGGCTACAATGAGCAGTTCTTC. Its protein is CASSLAGLAGYNEQFF.

This clone came up a few times. V gene TRBV9 combines with J gene TRBJ2-1; 7 bases fit TRBD2. CDR3 length: 16 amino acids. Germline CDR1 SGDLS, CDR2 YYNGEE. J lost 3 bases, V lost 0 bases, and 6 bases had no gene match. The CDR3 here is CASSVESGTDYNEQFF. The CDR3 bases are TGTGCCAGCAGCGTAGAGAGCGGGACGGACTACAATGAGCAGTTCTTC.

The chain uses TRBV6-6 and TRBJ2-3; D not resolved. Trimming took off 2 bases at V and 3 bases at J, with 3 bases between the two ends. The CDR3 has 12 residues. Per the germline V gene, CDR1 is MNHNY and CDR2 is SVGAGI (reference sequence). In DNA, the CDR3 is TGTGCCAGCAGTTACCCGACAGATACGCAGTATTTT. It specifies CASSYPTDTQYF.

This clone was observed a single time. The chain recombines TRBV5-4 with TRBJ1-2; perhaps TRBD1 as D (6 bases). Between the trimmed V and J ends, which lost 0 bases and 5 bases, there was a span of 17 bases. The V gene's germline CDR1 is SGHNT and CDR2 YYREEE (reference sequence). There are 16 residues in the CDR3. The CDR3 bases are TGTGCCAGCAGCTTGGAGGCCCCCGGACAGAATTATGGCTACACCTTC. This translates into CASSLEAPGQNYGYTF.

This clone was recorded only once. This chain connects TRBV2 to TRBJ2-1, with 13 positions matching TRBD2. Per the germline V gene, CDR1 is SNHLY and CDR2 is FYNNEI. The CDR3 loop spans 15 amino acids. The J segment lost 4 bases and the V segment lost 6 bases, leaving 3 bases of the junction unmatched. As DNA, the CDR3 is TGTGCCAGCAGACTAGCGGGAGGGCCTTACAATGAGCAGTTCTTC. Its protein is CASRLAGGPYNEQFF.